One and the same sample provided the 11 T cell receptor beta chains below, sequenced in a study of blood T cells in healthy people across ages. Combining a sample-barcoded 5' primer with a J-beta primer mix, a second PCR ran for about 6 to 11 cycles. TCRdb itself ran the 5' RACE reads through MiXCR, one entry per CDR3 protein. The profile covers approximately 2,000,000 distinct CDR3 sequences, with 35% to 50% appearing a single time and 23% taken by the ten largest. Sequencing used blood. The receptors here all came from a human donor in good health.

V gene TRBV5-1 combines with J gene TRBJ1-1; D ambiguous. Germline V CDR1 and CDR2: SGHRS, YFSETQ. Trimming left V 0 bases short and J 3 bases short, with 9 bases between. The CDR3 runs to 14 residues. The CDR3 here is CASSLGKLYTEAFF. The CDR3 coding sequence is TGCGCCAGCAGCTTGGGAAAGTTGTACACTGAAGCTTTCTTT.

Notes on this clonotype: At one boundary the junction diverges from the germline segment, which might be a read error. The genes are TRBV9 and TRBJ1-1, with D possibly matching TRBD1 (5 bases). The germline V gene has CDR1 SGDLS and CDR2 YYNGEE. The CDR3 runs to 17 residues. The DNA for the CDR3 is TGTGCCAGTAGCGTAGATGAGGGACGGGGTTTGGACACTGAAGCTTTCTTT. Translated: CASSVDEGRGLDTEAFF.

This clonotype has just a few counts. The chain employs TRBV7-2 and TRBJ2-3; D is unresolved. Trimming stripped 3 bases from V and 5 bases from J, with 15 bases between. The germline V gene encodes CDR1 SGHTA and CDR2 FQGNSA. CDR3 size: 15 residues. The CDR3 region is CASSFVVRALDTQYF. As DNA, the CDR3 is TGTGCCAGCAGCTTCGTCGTCCGGGCGTTAGATACGCAGTATTTT.

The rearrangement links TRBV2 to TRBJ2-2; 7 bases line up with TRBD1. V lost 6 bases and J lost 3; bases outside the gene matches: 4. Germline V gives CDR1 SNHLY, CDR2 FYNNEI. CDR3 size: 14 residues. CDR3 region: CASSRDSHTGELFF. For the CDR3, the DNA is TGTGCCAGCAGCCGGGACAGTCACACCGGGGAGCTGTTTTTT.

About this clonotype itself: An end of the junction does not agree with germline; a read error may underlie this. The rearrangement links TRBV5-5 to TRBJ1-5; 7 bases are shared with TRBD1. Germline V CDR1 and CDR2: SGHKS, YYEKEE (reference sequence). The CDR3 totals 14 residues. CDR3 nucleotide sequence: TGTGCCGGCAGCTATGGGACAGGCAATCAGCCCCAGCATTTT. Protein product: CAGSYGTGNQPQHF.

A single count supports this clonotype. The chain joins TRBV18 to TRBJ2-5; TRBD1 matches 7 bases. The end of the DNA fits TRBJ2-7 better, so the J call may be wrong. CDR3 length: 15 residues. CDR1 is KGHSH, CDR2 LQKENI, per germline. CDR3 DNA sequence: TGTGCCAGCTCCCACAGGGGTCGCCGGGGCGACGAGCAGTACTTC. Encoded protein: CASSHRGRRGDEQYF.

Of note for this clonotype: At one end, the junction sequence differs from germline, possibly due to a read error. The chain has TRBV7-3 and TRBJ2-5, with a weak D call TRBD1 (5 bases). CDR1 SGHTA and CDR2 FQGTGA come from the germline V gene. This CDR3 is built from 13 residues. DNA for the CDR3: TGTGTCAGCAGCAAACAGGAAAAAGAGACCCAGTACTTC. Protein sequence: CVSSKQEKETQYF.

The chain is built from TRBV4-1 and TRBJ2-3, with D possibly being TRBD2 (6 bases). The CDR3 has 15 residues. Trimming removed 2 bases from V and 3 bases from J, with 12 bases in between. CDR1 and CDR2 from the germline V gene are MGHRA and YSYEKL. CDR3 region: CASSQIGGGTDTQYF. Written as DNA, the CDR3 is TGCGCCAGCAGCCAAATCGGGGGAGGAACAGATACGCAGTATTTT.

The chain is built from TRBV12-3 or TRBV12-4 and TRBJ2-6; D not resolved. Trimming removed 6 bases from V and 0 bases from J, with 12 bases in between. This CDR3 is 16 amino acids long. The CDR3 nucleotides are TGTGCCAGCAGAAGTCTGGGGTACTCTGGGGCCAACGTCCTGACTTTC. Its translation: CASRSLGYSGANVLTF.

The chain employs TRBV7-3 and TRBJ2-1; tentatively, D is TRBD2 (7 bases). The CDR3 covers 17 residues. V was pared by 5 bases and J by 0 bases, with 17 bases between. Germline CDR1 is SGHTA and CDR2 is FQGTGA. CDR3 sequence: CASSPYGRGGSYNEQFF. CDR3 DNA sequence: TGTGCCAGCAGCCCCTATGGGAGGGGGGGCTCCTACAATGAGCAGTTCTTC.

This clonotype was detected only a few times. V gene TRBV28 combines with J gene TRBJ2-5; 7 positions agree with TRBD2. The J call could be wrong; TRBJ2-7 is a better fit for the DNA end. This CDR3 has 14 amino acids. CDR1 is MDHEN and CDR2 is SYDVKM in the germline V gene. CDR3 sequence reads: CASSPRGVWYEQYF. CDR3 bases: TGTGCCAGCAGTCCCCGGGGGGTTTGGTACGAGCAGTACTTC.